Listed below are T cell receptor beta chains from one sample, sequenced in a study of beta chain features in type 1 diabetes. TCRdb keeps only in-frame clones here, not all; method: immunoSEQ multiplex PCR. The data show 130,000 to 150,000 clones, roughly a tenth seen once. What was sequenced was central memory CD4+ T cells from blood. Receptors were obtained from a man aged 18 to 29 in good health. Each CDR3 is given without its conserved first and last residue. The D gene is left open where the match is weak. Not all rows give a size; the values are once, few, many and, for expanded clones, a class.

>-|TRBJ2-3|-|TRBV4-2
ASSQVVADTQY
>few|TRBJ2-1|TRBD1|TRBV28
ASSFQGVYNEQF
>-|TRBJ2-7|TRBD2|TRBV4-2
ASSHGTSGGYEQY
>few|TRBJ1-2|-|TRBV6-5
ASSYGDTGYGYT
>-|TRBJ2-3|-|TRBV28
ASREGRTDTQY
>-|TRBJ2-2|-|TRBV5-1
ASSNQGPTGELF
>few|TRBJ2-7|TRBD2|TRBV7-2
ASSTTSGGPLEQY
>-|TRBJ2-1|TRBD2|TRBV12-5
ASGLGTSVNEQF
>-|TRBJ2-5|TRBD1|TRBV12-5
ASGDAGTGAQETQY
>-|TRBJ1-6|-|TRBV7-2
ASSYRESPLH
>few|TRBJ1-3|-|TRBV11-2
ASGLSSGNTIY
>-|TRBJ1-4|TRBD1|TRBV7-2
ASSSSGYRGEKLF
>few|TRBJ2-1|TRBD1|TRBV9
ASSVVRGGGEQF
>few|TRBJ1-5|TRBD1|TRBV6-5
ASSRTGSGGQPQH
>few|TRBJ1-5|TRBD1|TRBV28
ASSLAGQGSRQPQH
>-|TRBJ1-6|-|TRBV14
ASSRLGSYNSPLH
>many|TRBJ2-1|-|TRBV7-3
ASSFQGGADNEQF
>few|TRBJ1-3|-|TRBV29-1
SVTQGTGNTIY
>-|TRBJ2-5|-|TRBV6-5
ATSTGAPYQETQY
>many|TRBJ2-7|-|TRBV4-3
ASSRTSFNSYEQY
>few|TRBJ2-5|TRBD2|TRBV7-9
ASSLRGAETQY
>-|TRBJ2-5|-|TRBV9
ASSPEGWQQETQY
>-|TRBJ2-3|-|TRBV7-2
ASSLGGRSTDTQY
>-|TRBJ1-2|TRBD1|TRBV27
ASSFSTGAIDGYT
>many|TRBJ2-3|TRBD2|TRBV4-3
ASSQRGGTDTQY
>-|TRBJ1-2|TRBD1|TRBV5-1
ASSEGQNYGYT
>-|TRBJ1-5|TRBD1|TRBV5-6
ASSVRDRYQPQH
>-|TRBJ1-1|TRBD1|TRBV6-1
ASRADRGNTEAF
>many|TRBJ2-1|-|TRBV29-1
SASRDEQF
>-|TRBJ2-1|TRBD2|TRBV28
ASSPRRGAINEQF
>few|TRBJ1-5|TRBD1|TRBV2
ASSPGQGNQPQH
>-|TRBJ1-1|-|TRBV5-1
ASSKNRPSEEAF
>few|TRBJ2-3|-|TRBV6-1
ASVLVGGDTQY
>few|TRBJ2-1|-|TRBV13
ASSPTKWTAPQSYNEQF
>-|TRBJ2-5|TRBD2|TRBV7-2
ASSLVGGGGQETQY
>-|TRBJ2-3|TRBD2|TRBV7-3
ASSSDGGNTQY
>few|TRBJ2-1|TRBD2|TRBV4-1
ASSLGLRGANEQF
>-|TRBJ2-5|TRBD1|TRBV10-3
AVGSRPGGMETQY
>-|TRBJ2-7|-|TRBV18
ASSQSGTSSYEQY
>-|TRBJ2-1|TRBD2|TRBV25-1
ASSDAGGLNEQF
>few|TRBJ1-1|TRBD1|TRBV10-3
AISVRQGIGGTEAF
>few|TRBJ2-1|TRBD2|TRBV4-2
ASSLSGEQF